This TCR beta chain was captured by sequencing in a study of regulatory T cells in long-lasting Graves disease. Arm-PCR of CDR3 regions and iRepertoire HTBI primers were used to build TCR beta libraries. TCRdb processed the multiplex PCR reads anew with MiXCR; each CDR3 protein has one entry. The sample lists around 400,000 distinct CDR3 sequences, about a sixth occurring once. CDR1 is MGHRA, CDR2 YSYEKL, per germline. The CDR3 is made up of 16 amino acids. V dropped 2 bases and J dropped 7; count of bases not matched to a gene: 11. Time point defined: newly diagnosed GD, antithyroid drugs for less than 3 months. With RNA extracted from PBMCs as input, the TCR library was made.

This clonotype was obtained from a female donor with Graves disease. The rearrangement joins TRBV4-1 to TRBJ2-7, with 10 nucleotides matching TRBD1. This specimen consisted of peripheral blood mononuclear cells (PBMCs), obtained at new diagnosis, from a patient treated with antithyroid drugs. Written as DNA, the CDR3 is TGCGCCAGCAGCCAAAGTGACAGGGGGCAAGAGGAGGAGCAGTACTTC. Protein sequence: CASSQSDRGQEEEQYF.